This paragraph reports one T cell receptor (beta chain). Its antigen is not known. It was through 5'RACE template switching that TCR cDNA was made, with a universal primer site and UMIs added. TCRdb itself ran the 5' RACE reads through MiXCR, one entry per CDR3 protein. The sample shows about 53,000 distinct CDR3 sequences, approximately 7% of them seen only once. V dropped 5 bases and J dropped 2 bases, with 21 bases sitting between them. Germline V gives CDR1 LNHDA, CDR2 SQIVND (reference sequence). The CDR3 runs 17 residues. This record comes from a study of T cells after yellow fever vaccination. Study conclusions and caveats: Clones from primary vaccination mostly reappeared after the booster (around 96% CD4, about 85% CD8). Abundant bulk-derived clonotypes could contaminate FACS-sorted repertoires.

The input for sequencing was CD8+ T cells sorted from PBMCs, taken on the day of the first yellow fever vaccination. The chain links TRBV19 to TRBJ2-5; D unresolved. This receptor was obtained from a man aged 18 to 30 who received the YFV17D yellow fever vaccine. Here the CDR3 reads CASSPKHLRPLQETQYF. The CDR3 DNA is TGTGCCAGTAGTCCAAAACACCTCAGACCACTTCAAGAGACCCAGTACTTC.